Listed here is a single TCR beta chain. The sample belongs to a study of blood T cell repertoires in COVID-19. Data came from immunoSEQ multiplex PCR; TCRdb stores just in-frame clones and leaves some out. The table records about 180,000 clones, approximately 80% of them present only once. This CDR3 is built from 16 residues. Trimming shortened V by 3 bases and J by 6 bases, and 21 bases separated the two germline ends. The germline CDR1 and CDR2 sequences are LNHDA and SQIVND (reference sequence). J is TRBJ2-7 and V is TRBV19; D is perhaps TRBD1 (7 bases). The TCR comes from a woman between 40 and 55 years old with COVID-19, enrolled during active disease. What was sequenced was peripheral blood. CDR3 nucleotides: TGTGCCAGTAGTATTCCGAGAGGCAGGGGGGATCTCGAGCAGTACTTC. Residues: CASSIPRGRGDLEQYF. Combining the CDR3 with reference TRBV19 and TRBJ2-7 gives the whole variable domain DGGITQSPKYLFRKEGQNVTLSCEQNLNHDAMYWYRQDPGQGLRLIYYSQIVNDFQKGDIAEGYSVSREKKESFPLTVTSAQKNPTAFYLCASSIPRGRGDLEQYFGPGTRLTVT.